This entry lists 3 T cell receptor beta chains sequenced from one sample in a study of blood T cell repertoires in COVID-19. The data were produced by immunoSEQ multiplex PCR, yet TCRdb's version contains in-frame clones alone and is incomplete. The sample includes 350,000 to 550,000 clones, approximately 90% of them seen just once. Sequencing was performed on peripheral blood. The receptors come from a woman in her twenties or thirties with acute or convalescent COVID-19.

This clone was recorded only once. The chain has TRBV5-1 and TRBJ2-5; 12 positions match TRBD2. The CDR3 is 17 residues long. CDR1 and CDR2 from the germline V gene are SGHRS and YFSETQ. The V gene end was trimmed by 5 bases and the J gene end by 5 bases; junction bases not matched to a gene: 13. CDR3 sequence (DNA): TGCGCCAGCAGGAGACTAGCGGGGGTTTCTAAAGAGGAGACCCAGTACTTC. Protein product: CASRRLAGVSKEETQYF.

CDR3 coding DNA: TGTGCCAGCAGTGAAAGACAGGGGGCTAGCAATCAGCCCCAGCATTTT. It is translated as CASSERQGASNQPQHF. This chain uses TRBV25-1 with TRBJ1-5; 10 positions match TRBD1. The germline gives CDR1 MGHDK, CDR2 SYGVNS. V lost 2 bases and J lost 0; bases outside the gene matches: 1. There are 16 residues in the CDR3.

The chain is built from TRBV3-1 (or the pseudogene TRBV3-2) and TRBJ2-4; 9 bases fit TRBD1. CDR1 and CDR2 (germline): LGHDT, YNNKEL (reference sequence). This CDR3 spans 18 amino acids. V was pared by 1 base and J by 0 bases, with 7 bases of the junction left unmatched. The CDR3 bases are TGTGCCAGCAGCCAAGCCCCGGGACAGGGCTTAGCCAAAAACATTCAGTACTTC. Translating it yields CASSQAPGQGLAKNIQYF.